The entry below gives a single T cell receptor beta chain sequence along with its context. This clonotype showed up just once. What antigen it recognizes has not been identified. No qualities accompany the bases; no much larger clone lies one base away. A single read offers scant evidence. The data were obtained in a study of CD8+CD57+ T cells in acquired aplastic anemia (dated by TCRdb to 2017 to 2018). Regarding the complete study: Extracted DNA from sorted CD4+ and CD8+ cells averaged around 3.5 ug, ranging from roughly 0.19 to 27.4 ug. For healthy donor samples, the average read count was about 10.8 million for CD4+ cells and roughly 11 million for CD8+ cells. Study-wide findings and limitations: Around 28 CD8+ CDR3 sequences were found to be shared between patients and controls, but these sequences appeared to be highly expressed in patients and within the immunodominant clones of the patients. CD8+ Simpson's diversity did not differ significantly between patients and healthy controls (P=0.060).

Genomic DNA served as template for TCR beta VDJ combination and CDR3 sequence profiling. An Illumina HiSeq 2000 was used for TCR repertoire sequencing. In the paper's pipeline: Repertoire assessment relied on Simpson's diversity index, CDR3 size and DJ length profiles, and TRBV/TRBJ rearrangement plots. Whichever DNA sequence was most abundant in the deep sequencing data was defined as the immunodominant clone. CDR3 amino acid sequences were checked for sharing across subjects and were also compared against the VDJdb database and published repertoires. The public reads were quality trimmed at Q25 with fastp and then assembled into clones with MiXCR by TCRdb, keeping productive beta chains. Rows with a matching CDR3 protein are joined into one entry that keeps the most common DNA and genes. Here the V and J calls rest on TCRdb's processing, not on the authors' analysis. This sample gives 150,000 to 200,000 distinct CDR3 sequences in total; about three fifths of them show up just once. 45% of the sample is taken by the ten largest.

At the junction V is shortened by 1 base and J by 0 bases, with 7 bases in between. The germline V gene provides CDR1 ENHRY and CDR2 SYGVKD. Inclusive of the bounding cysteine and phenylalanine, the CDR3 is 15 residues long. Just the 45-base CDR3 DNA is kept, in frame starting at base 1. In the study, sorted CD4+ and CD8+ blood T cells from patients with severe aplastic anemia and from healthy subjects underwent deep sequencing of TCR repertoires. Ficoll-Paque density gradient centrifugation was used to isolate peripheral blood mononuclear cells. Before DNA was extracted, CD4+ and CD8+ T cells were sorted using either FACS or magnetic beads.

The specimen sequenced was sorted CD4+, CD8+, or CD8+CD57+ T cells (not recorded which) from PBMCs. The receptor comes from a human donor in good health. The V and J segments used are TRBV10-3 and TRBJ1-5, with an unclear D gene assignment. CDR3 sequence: CAISEWQISNQPQHF. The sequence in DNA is TGTGCCATCAGTGAGTGGCAAATTAGCAATCAGCCCCAGCATTTT.